The 21 T cell receptor beta chains below come from one sample, sequenced in a study of cytomegalovirus exposure and HLA in healthy donors. Researchers ran the PCR with 60 Vbeta and 13 Jbeta primers. Sequenced by immunoSEQ multiplex PCR; TCRdb stores in-frame clones only, minus some. The repertoire holds roughly 180,000 clones, with over 65% as singletons. Sequencing was carried out using PBMCs. The source of these receptors is a man between 18 and 35 years old in good health and CMV-seronegative.

The sample holds a few counts of this clone. The chain employs TRBV6-5 and TRBJ2-4; tentative D call: TRBD2 (5 bases). Germline CDR1 is MNHEY and CDR2 is SVGAGI. This CDR3 is built from 13 residues. The V end was cut by 5 bases, the J end by 8 bases, with 13 bases between. The CDR3 spells CASSARERDIQYF. The CDR3 DNA follows: TGTGCCAGCAGTGCGAGGGAGAGGGACATTCAGTACTTC.

This CDR3 is CASSFEGVNEQFF. The CDR3 DNA reads as TGCGCCAGCAGTTTTGAAGGGGTGAATGAGCAGTTCTTC. The rearrangement links TRBV5-1 to TRBJ2-1; D is perhaps TRBD1 (5 bases). Germline CDR1 is SGHRS and CDR2 is YFSETQ. V gave up 5 bases and J gave up 7 bases, with 13 bases separating them. The length of the CDR3 is 13 residues.

The genes are TRBV9 and TRBJ2-7, with 8 positions matching TRBD2. V shed 3 bases and J 4 bases; nucleotides not matched to a gene: 9. Germline lookup yields CDR1 SGDLS and CDR2 YYNGEE. The CDR3 has 15 amino acids. CDR3 sequence: CASSAFSGTTYEQYF. Written as DNA, the CDR3 is TGTGCCAGCAGCGCCTTTAGCGGGACGACGTACGAGCAGTACTTC.

The V and J genes are TRBV6-5 and TRBJ2-7, with 12 nucleotides matching TRBD2. This CDR3 contains 16 residues. Germline CDR1 MNHEY, CDR2 SVGAGI. The V and J ends lost 1 base and 6 bases, in that order; junction bases with no gene match: 7. The CDR3 loop is CASSYFDGLAGSEQYF. The CDR3 region has the DNA TGTGCCAGCAGTTACTTTGATGGACTAGCGGGGAGCGAGCAGTACTTC.

CDR3 sequence (DNA): TGTGCCAGTAGTAGGAGGGACAGGGGAAATGAAAAACTGTTTTTT. Amino acids: CASSRRDRGNEKLFF. The chain is built from TRBV19 and TRBJ1-4; 10 bases match TRBD1. There are 15 residues in the CDR3. V was clipped by 4 bases and J by 5 bases; unmatched bases: 4. Germline V gene data show CDR1 as LNHDA and CDR2 as SQIVND (reference sequence).

The chain recombines TRBV27 with TRBJ2-7; 7 nucleotides align to TRBD1. CDR1 and CDR2 from the germline V gene are MNHEY and SMNVEV (reference sequence). J gave up 0 bases and V 8 bases, and 7 bases lay outside the gene matches. The CDR3 has 14 amino acids. DNA for the CDR3: TGTGCCAGCGGTCGCCGGGACAGCTCCTACGAGCAGTACTTC. It translates to CASGRRDSSYEQYF.

This clone appeared a single time. The genes are TRBV6-5 and TRBJ1-2; no firm D call. The V end lost 4 bases, the J end lost 4 bases, and 13 bases lay between the germline ends. Looked up from germline, CDR1 is MNHEY and CDR2 is SVGAGI. The CDR3 is 14 amino acids. CDR3 sequence reads: CASSLETQLYGYTF. In DNA, the CDR3 is TGTGCCAGCAGTTTAGAGACACAGCTCTATGGCTACACCTTC.

This clone was observed at least ten times. The chain has TRBV14 and TRBJ1-1; D not resolved. CDR1 is SGHDN and CDR2 is FVKESK in the germline V gene. V was pared by 1 base and J by 4 bases, with 7 bases between. CDR3 length: 13 amino acids. The CDR3 spells CASSQGLLTEAFF. CDR3 nucleotides: TGTGCCAGCAGCCAAGGTCTTCTCACTGAAGCTTTCTTT.

The genes are TRBV6-6 and TRBJ1-2, with a weak D call TRBD1 (5 bases). The CDR3 has 13 amino acids. Germline values: CDR1 MNHNY, CDR2 SVGAGI (reference sequence). V was cut by 6 bases and J by 5 bases, with 13 bases left in between. Written as DNA, the CDR3 is TGTGCCAGCAGGTCGGAGCAGGGATATGGCTACACCTTC. This gives the protein CASRSEQGYGYTF.

This clone was observed a few times. The chain employs TRBV7-6 and TRBJ1-6, with 7 bases matching TRBD1. V gave up 1 base and J gave up 11 bases; unmatched junction bases: 2. This CDR3 contains 13 residues. Germline assignment: CDR1 SGHVS and CDR2 FNYEAQ. For the CDR3, the DNA is TGTGCCAGCAGCTTAGAGGACAGGCCACCCCTCCACTTT. It specifies CASSLEDRPPLHF.

The chain is built from TRBV6-6 and TRBJ1-1, with a possible D match to TRBD1 (5 bases). Germline V gene sequence: CDR1 MNHNY, CDR2 SVGAGI (reference sequence). The V gene lost 6 bases and the J gene lost 6 bases, with 23 bases spanning the gap. This CDR3 is built from 16 residues. The CDR3 region is CASSRLFRVQYAEAFF. In nucleotides, the CDR3 is TGTGCCAGCAGCCGATTATTCAGGGTCCAATACGCTGAAGCTTTCTTT.

This chain connects TRBV7-9 to TRBJ1-1, with 11 bases fitting TRBD1. Germline CDR1 and CDR2: SEHNR and FQNEAQ (reference sequence). V gave up 4 bases and J gave up 4 bases; unmatched junction bases: 2. CDR3 length: 14 residues. CDR3 nucleotide sequence: TGTGCCAGCAGCTCCGGGACAGGGGGCACTGAAGCTTTCTTT. Protein: CASSSGTGGTEAFF.

This rearrangement joins TRBV4-2 to TRBJ2-7; 8 bases are a match to TRBD2. CDR3 length equals 17 residues. CDR1 is LGHNA and CDR2 is YNFKEQ in the germline V gene. The J segment lost 7 bases and the V segment lost 4 bases, leaving 18 bases of the junction unmatched. CDR3 in DNA: TGTGCCAGCAGCCGGGGGCGACGGGAGGGCCGCGTGCGGGAGCAGTACTTC. This codes for CASSRGRREGRVREQYF.

The chain links TRBV11-2 to TRBJ2-5, with TRBD1 matching over 7 bases. The V and J ends lost 0 bases and 3 bases, in that order; junction bases with no gene match: 7. Per germline, CDR1 SGHAT and CDR2 FQNNGV. The CDR3 loop spans 16 amino acids. The CDR3 bases are TGTGCCAGCAGCTTAGATCGTTTCCAGGGGGAAGAGACCCAGTACTTC. It specifies CASSLDRFQGEETQYF. The whole variable domain, remainder taken from reference TRBV11-2 and TRBJ2-5, is EAGVAQSPRYKIIEKRQSVAFWCNPISGHATLYWYQQILGQGPKLLIQFQNNGVVDDSQLPKDRFSAERLKGVDSTLKIQPAKLEDSAVYLCASSLDRFQGEETQYFGPGTRLLVL.

Turning to this clone: At one boundary the junction diverges from the germline segment, which might be a read error. The V call is TRBV5-1, the J call TRBJ2-2; no reliable D call. The CDR3 totals 14 residues. CDR1 is SGHRS, CDR2 YFSETQ, per germline. The CDR3 reads CAGSSRQNTGELFF. The DNA of the CDR3 is TGCGCCGGCAGCTCCCGACAGAACACCGGGGAGCTGTTTTTT. The full variable domain, completed using reference TRBV5-1 and TRBJ2-2, is KAGVTQTPRYLIKTRGQQVTLSCSPISGHRSVSWYQQTPGQGLQFLFEYFSETQRNKGNFPGRFSGRQFSNSRSEMNVSTLELGDSALYLCAGSSRQNTGELFFGEGSRLTVL.

This chain uses TRBV2 with TRBJ2-7; weak D call: TRBD2 (5 bases). V shed 8 bases and J shed 2 bases, with 19 bases lying between them. The germline V gene encodes CDR1 SNHLY and CDR2 FYNNEI. The CDR3 contains 15 residues. For the CDR3, the DNA is TGTGCCAGCTGGGCGGGCTGGACGGAGCCCTACGAGCAGTACTTC. Its protein is CASWAGWTEPYEQYF.

The rearrangement links TRBV27 to TRBJ1-6; 10 nucleotides match TRBD1. Germline V gives CDR1 MNHEY, CDR2 SMNVEV (reference sequence). V trimming: 5 bases; J trimming: 10 bases; junction bases outside the gene matches: 5. CDR3 length: 14 amino acids. Here the CDR3 DNA reads TGTGCCAGCAGTGGGACAGGGGTTCGGTCACCCCTCCACTTT. Protein sequence: CASSGTGVRSPLHF.

This clone is a singleton in its sample. The chain uses TRBV5-1 and TRBJ2-3, with D maybe TRBD2 (6 bases). This CDR3 comprises 15 residues. Germline loops: CDR1 SGHRS, CDR2 YFSETQ. With 0 bases removed from V and 3 bases from J, the gap between germline ends came to 11 bases. This CDR3 reads CASSLVVGGTDTQYF. The CDR3 nucleotides are TGCGCCAGCAGCTTGGTTGTGGGAGGAACAGATACGCAGTATTTT. The full variable domain, its missing parts supplied by reference TRBV5-1 and TRBJ2-3, is KAGVTQTPRYLIKTRGQQVTLSCSPISGHRSVSWYQQTPGQGLQFLFEYFSETQRNKGNFPGRFSGRQFSNSRSEMNVSTLELGDSALYLCASSLVVGGTDTQYFGPGTRLTVL.

The chain couples TRBV30 to TRBJ2-5; 10 bases agree with TRBD1. Germline V gene data show CDR1 as GTSNPN and CDR2 as SVGIG (reference sequence). V shed 4 bases, J shed 4 bases, and the junction held 6 bases outside the gene matches. The CDR3 extends over 14 amino acids. CDR3 in DNA: TGTGCCTGGACTAGCGACAGGGGGCGAGAGACCCAGTACTTC. Amino acid sequence: CAWTSDRGRETQYF.

This chain connects TRBV6-5 to TRBJ2-4, with 8 bases fitting TRBD2. V shed 4 bases, J shed 0 bases, and the junction held 5 bases outside the gene matches. The CDR3 extends over 16 amino acids. Germline values: CDR1 MNHEY, CDR2 SVGAGI. The CDR3 loop reads CASSSAGGGAKNIQYF. The CDR3 region has the DNA TGTGCCAGCAGTTCCGCCGGGGGGGGAGCCAAAAACATTCAGTACTTC.

The chain uses TRBV4-3 and TRBJ2-2; no reliable D call. CDR3 length: 13 amino acids. Germline assignment: CDR1 LGHNA and CDR2 YSLEER. The V and J ends lost 0 bases and 5 bases respectively, with 4 bases between them. The CDR3 nucleotides are TGCGCCAGCAGCCAAGATAGAACCGGGGAGCTGTTTTTT. Residues: CASSQDRTGELFF.